The 17 T cell receptor beta chains in this list originate from one sample, sequenced in a study of regulatory T cells in long-lasting Graves disease. Time point of the sample: newly diagnosed GD, antithyroid drugs for less than 3 months. RNA extracted from PBMCs served as the sequencing template. Arm-PCR with iRepertoire HTBI primers amplified the CDR3 regions for these TCR beta libraries. TCRdb processed the multiplex PCR reads anew with MiXCR; each CDR3 protein has one entry. Of about 560,000 distinct CDR3 sequences listed, 15% to 20% are singletons. The same data also went into a second study, on T cells in Graves' hyperthyroidism and ophthalmopathy.

The specimen was peripheral blood mononuclear cells (PBMCs), collected at new diagnosis, from a patient treated with antithyroid drugs. These receptors were collected from a man between 18 and 35 years old with Graves disease.

This clonotype has a count of ten or more. The chain is built from TRBV20-1 and TRBJ2-3; TRBD2 aligns across 10 bases. The CDR3 consists of 16 residues. J gave up 4 bases and V 0 bases, and 7 bases lay outside the gene matches. Germline values: CDR1 DFQATT, CDR2 SNEGSKA (reference sequence). The CDR3 DNA reads TGCAGTGCTAGAGACTTAGCGGGAGGTAGGGCAGATACGCAGTATTTT. Encoded protein: CSARDLAGGRADTQYF.

This clonotype showed up many times. V and J are TRBV11-2 and TRBJ2-7; no clear D gene. Germline V gene lookup returns CDR1 SGHAT and CDR2 FQNNGV. The CDR3 consists of 12 residues. V lost 7 bases and J 1 base, leaving 8 bases between the germline ends. CDR3 bases: TGTGCCAGCACCGACGGGTCCTACGAGCAGTACTTC. It yields the protein CASTDGSYEQYF.

This sequence joins TRBV29-1 and TRBJ2-7, with 9 bases lining up with TRBD2. The germline gives CDR1 SQVTM, CDR2 ANQGSEA. The J segment lost 3 bases and the V segment lost 4 bases, leaving 4 bases of the junction unmatched. The CDR3 is 13 residues long. DNA for the CDR3: TGCAGCGTTGTCCCAGCGGGAGGCTACGAGCAGTACTTC. Protein: CSVVPAGGYEQYF.

This clonotype was seen a handful of times. This chain connects TRBV11-2 to TRBJ2-3; D gene unclear. V lost 5 bases to trimming and J lost 3 bases, with 9 bases between them. Looked up from germline, CDR1 is SGHAT and CDR2 is FQNNGV. The CDR3 runs 13 residues. The CDR3 DNA sequence: TGTGCCAGCAGCCGGCTTTTGACAGATACGCAGTATTTT. This sequence encodes CASSRLLTDTQYF.

In this sample, this clonotype turned up many times. The chain uses TRBV12-3 or TRBV12-4 and TRBJ2-1; no clear D gene. The CDR3 length is 18 residues. Trimming took 4 bases from V and 4 from J, leaving 23 bases between them. The CDR3 protein is CASSSSSTGGSPYNEQFF. CDR3 coding DNA: TGTGCCAGCAGTTCCTCCTCCACTGGCGGTTCACCTTACAATGAGCAGTTCTTC.

This clonotype was observed a handful of times. V is TRBV5-5 and J is TRBJ2-7, with 8 bases lining up with TRBD2. From germline, CDR1 is SGHKS and CDR2 YYEKEE (reference sequence). The CDR3 contains 15 residues. V gave up 1 base and J gave up 0 bases; unmatched junction bases: 3. In nucleotides, the CDR3 is TGTGCCAGCAGCTTGCGTAGCGGGAACTCCTACGAGCAGTACTTC. Translation gives CASSLRSGNSYEQYF.

In its sample, this clonotype was seen many times. The CDR3 here is CASSGTGGDTGELFF. CDR3 sequence (DNA): TGTGCCAGCAGCGGGACAGGGGGCGACACCGGGGAGCTGTTTTTT. The genes are TRBV4-2 and TRBJ2-2, with TRBD1 matching 12 bases. V lost 5 bases, J lost 3 bases, and 1 base stayed unmatched. The CDR3 is made up of 15 amino acids. Germline CDR1 reads LGHNA; CDR2 reads YNFKEQ.

The sample holds a few counts of this clonotype. The chain uses TRBV30 and TRBJ2-7; a possible D gene is TRBD2 (5 bases). V was shortened by 3 bases and J by 2 bases, with 8 bases between the two germline ends. Germline lookup yields CDR1 GTSNPN and CDR2 SVGIG (reference sequence). This CDR3 spans 12 amino acids. This chain's CDR3 is CAWSGGAYEQYF. The CDR3 DNA sequence: TGTGCCTGGAGCGGAGGAGCCTACGAGCAGTACTTC.

Only a few counts were recorded for this clonotype. Germline and junction disagree at one end, which may indicate a read error. V is TRBV28 and J is TRBJ1-2; D possibly corresponds to TRBD1 (5 bases). Germline V gene lookup returns CDR1 MDHEN and CDR2 SYDVKM. The CDR3 loop spans 13 amino acids. The CDR3 DNA follows: TGTGCCAGCAGCACAGGCCCTATCTATGGCTACGCCTTC. Residues: CASSTGPIYGYAF.

This chain links TRBV11-2 with TRBJ2-2; D possibly corresponds to TRBD2 (6 bases). The germline V gene encodes CDR1 SGHAT and CDR2 FQNNGV. This CDR3 contains 18 residues. V lost 1 base, J lost 5 bases, and 20 bases lay in between. CDR3 sequence reads: CASSLVVGGLTGTGELFF. CDR3 bases: TGTGCCAGCAGCTTAGTAGTGGGTGGACTAACGGGAACCGGGGAGCTGTTTTTT.

This clonotype was detected only a few times. The V and J genes are TRBV2 and TRBJ2-2, with D possibly matching TRBD2 (7 bases). This CDR3 has 14 residues. The germline CDR1 and CDR2 sequences are SNHLY and FYNNEI. Trimming left V 7 bases short and J 2 bases short, with 11 bases between. CDR3 protein: CASTGGQNTGELFF. CDR3 coding DNA: TGTGCCAGCACGGGGGGACAAAACACCGGGGAGCTGTTTTTT.

V gene TRBV5-1 combines with J gene TRBJ2-5, with 13 bases identical to TRBD2. The CDR3 is made up of 15 amino acids. CDR1 is SGHRS and CDR2 is YFSETQ in the germline V gene. The junction had 5 bases not matched to a gene; V was cut back by 4 bases and J by 5 bases. The CDR3 DNA follows: TGCGCCAGCAGCCCGGGACTAGCGGGACCTGAGACCCAGTACTTC. Translated, it gives CASSPGLAGPETQYF.

This clonotype was seen only a few times. CDR3 in amino acids: CASRGGLAQETQYF. CDR3 coding DNA: TGTGCCAGCAGAGGTGGACTAGCCCAAGAGACCCAGTACTTC. The chain carries TRBV3-1 and TRBJ2-5; 8 bases line up with TRBD2. This CDR3 is built from 14 residues. V lost 6 bases, J lost 1 base, and 4 bases stayed unmatched. The germline V gene encodes CDR1 LGHDT and CDR2 YNNKEL (reference sequence).

This clonotype has just a few counts. The chain links TRBV19 to TRBJ1-1; 7 bases line up with TRBD1. This CDR3 spans 17 amino acids. The junction had 16 bases not matched to a gene; V was cut back by 3 bases and J by 6 bases. CDR1 is LNHDA, CDR2 SQIVND, per germline (reference sequence). DNA for the CDR3: TGTGCCAGTAGTATCCCACGTCCACAGGGGACCGACGCTGAAGCTTTCTTT. It yields the protein CASSIPRPQGTDAEAFF.

This clonotype has more than one count but fewer than ten. The rearrangement joins TRBV9 to TRBJ2-6; 10 bases align to TRBD2. J was trimmed by 4 bases and V by 7 bases; bases with no gene match: 8. Germline CDR1 and CDR2: SGDLS and YYNGEE. This CDR3 has 16 residues. Here the CDR3 DNA reads TGTGCCAGCCGAGCGGGAGGGCCTTCCGGGGCCAACGTCCTGACTTTC. It codes for CASRAGGPSGANVLTF.

This clonotype has only a few counts. This chain connects TRBV27 to TRBJ1-5; 9 bases match TRBD1. Germline trimming cut 4 bases from V and 7 bases from J; bases unmatched to any gene: 5. Looked up from germline, CDR1 is MNHEY and CDR2 is SMNVEV (reference sequence). The CDR3 is made up of 14 amino acids. In nucleotides, the CDR3 is TGTGCCAGCAGTTACAGGGGGCAGGGGCAGCCCCAGCATTTT. Translation gives CASSYRGQGQPQHF.

This rearrangement joins TRBV9 to TRBJ1-4, with 11 bases identical to TRBD1. Germline CDR1 SGDLS, CDR2 YYNGEE. This CDR3 comprises 15 residues. Trimming at V came to 4 bases and at J to 6 bases, leaving 5 bases not matched to a gene. CDR3 amino acids: CASSRPGQGDEKLFF. The CDR3 region has the DNA TGTGCCAGCAGCCGCCCGGGACAGGGGGATGAAAAACTGTTTTTT.